The entry below describes one T cell receptor (beta chain). The sample comes from a study of T cell responses to AZD1222 COVID-19 vaccine. Data came from immunoSEQ multiplex PCR; TCRdb stores just in-frame clones and leaves some out. The sample lists around 200,000 clones; 70% to 90% were seen once. The CDR3 has 13 amino acids. Trimming took off 1 base at V and 6 bases at J, with 7 bases between the two ends. V is TRBV12-3 or TRBV12-4 and J is TRBJ1-5; D may be TRBD1 (5 bases). The TCR comes from an adult in good health. This material consisted of peripheral blood, taken on day 0 of AZD1222 vaccination. This chain's CDR3 is CASSLDRSQPQHF. In DNA, the CDR3 is TGTGCCAGCAGTTTAGACAGGTCTCAGCCCCAGCATTTT.